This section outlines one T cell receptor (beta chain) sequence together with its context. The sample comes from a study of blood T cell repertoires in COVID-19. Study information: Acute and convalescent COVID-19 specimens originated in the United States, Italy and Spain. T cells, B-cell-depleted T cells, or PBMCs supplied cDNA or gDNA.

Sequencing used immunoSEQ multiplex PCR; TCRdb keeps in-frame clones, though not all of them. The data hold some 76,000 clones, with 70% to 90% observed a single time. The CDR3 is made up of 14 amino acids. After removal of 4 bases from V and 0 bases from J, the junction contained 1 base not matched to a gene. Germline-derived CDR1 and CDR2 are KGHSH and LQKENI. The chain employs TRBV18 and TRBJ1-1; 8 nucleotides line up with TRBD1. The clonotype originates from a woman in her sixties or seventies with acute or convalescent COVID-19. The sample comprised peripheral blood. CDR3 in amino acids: CASSLQGVNTEAFF. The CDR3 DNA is TGTGCCAGCTCACTACAGGGGGTGAACACTGAAGCTTTCTTT.